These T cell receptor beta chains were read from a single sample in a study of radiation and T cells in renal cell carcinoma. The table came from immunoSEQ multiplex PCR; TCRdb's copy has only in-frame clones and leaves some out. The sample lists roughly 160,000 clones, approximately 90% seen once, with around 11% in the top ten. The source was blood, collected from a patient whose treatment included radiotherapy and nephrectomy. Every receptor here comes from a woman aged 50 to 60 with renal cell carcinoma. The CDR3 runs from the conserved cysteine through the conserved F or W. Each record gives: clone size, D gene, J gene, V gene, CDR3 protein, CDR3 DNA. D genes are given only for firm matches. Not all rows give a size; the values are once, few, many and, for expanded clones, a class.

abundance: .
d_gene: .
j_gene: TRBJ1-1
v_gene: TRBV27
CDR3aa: CASSQFKETKLNTEAFF
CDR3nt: TGTGCCAGCAGTCAATTCAAGGAAACCAAGTTGAACACTGAAGCTTTCTTT

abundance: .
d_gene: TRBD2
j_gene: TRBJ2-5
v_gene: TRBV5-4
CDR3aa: CASSLDLAGETQYF
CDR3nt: TGTGCCAGCAGCTTGGACTTAGCGGGGGAGACCCAGTACTTC

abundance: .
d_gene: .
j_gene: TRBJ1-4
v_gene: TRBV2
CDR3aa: CASSLTGSGEKLFF
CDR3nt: TGTGCCAGCAGTCTTACAGGGTCTGGCGAAAAACTGTTTTTT

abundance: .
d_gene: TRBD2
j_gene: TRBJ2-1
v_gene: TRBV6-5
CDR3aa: CASRSSGGVPQFF
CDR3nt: TGTGCCAGCAGAAGTAGCGGGGGGGTCCCGCAGTTCTTC

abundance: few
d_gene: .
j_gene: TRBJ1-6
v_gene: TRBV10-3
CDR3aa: CAIRGADYNSPLHF
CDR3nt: TGTGCCATCAGAGGGGCGGATTATAATTCACCCCTCCACTTT

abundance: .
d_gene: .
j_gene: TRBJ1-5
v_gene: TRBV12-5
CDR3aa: CASGSARHQPQHF
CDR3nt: TGTGCTAGTGGTTCGGCCAGGCATCAGCCCCAGCATTTT

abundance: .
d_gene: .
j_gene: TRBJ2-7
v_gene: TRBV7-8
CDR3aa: CASSLRGGKPYEQYF
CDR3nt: TGTGCCAGCAGCTTAAGGGGGGGCAAACCCTACGAGCAGTACTTC

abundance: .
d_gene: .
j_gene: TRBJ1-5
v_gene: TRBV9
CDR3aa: CASSAFNSNQPQHF
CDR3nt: TGTGCCAGCAGCGCGTTTAATAGCAATCAGCCCCAGCATTTT

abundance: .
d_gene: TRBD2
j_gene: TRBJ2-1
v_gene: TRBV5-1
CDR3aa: CASSPPAGGSYNEQFF
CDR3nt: TGCGCCAGCAGCCCCCCAGCGGGGGGATCCTACAATGAGCAGTTCTTC

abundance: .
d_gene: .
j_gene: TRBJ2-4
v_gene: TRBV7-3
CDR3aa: CASSLSGGDFENIQYF
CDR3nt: TGTGCCAGCAGCTTATCTGGGGGCGATTTCGAAAACATTCAGTACTTC

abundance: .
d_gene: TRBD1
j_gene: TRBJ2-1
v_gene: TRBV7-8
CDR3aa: CASSLVGWFGTGIHNEQFF
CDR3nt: TGTGCCAGCAGCTTAGTAGGTTGGTTCGGGACAGGGATTCACAATGAGCAGTTCTTC

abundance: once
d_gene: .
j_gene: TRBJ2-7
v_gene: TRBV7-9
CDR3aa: CASSLGVNYEQYF
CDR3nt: TGTGCCAGCAGCTTGGGGGTGAACTACGAGCAGTACTTC

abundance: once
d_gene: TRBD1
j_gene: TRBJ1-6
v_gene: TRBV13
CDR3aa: CASSLGQGHSPLHF
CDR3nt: TGTGCCAGCAGCTTGGGACAGGGTCATTCACCCCTCCACTTT

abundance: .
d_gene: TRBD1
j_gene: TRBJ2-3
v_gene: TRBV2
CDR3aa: CASSGDRGLGDTQYF
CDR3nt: TGTGCCAGCAGTGGCGACAGGGGGCTGGGAGATACGCAGTATTTT

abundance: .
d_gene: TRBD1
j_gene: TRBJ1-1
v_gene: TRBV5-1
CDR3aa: CASSGLQGDTEAFF
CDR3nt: TGCGCCAGCAGCGGATTACAGGGGGACACTGAAGCTTTCTTT

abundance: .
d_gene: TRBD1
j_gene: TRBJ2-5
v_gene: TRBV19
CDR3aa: CASRPDRSKETQYF
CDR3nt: TGTGCCAGCAGACCGGACAGGAGTAAGGAGACCCAGTACTTC

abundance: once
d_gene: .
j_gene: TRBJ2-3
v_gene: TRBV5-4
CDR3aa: CASSLDPESTDTQYF
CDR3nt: TGTGCCAGCAGCTTGGACCCGGAAAGCACAGATACGCAGTATTTT

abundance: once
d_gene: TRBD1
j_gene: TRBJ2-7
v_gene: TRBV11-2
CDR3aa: CASSLDRGSYEQYF
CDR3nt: TGTGCCAGCAGCTTGGACAGGGGCTCCTACGAGCAGTACTTC

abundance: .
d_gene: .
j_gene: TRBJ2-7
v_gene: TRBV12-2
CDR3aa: CASRFRQGSSYEQYF
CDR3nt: TGTGCAAGTCGTTTCCGACAGGGTAGTTCCTACGAGCAGTACTTC

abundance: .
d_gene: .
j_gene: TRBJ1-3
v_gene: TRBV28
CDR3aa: CASTPGGTLPSGNTIYF
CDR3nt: TGTGCCAGCACCCCGGGGGGCACTTTACCCTCTGGAAACACCATATATTTT

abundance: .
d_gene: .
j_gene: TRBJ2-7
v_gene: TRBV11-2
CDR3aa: CASSSSRTATYEQYF
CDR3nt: TGTGCCAGCAGCTCATCAAGGACAGCTACCTACGAGCAGTACTTC

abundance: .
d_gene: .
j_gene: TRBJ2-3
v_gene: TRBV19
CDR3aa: CASSQAQQVPDTQYF
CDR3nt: TGTGCCAGTAGTCAAGCTCAACAAGTCCCAGATACGCAGTATTTT

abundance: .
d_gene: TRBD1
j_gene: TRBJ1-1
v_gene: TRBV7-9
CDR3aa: CASAIQGVDRAFF
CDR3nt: TGTGCCAGCGCAATCCAGGGGGTGGATCGAGCTTTCTTT

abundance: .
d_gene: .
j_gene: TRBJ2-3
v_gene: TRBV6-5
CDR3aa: CASKGGATDTQYF
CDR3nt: TGTGCCAGCAAAGGGGGGGCCACAGATACGCAGTATTTT

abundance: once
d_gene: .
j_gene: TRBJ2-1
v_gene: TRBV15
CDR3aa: CATRAVSSYNEQFF
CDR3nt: TGTGCCACCAGAGCGGTCAGCTCCTACAATGAGCAGTTCTTC

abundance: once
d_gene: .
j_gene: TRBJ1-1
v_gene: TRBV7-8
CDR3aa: CASSLGQFEAFF
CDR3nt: TGTGCCAGCAGCTTAGGACAGTTCGAAGCTTTCTTT

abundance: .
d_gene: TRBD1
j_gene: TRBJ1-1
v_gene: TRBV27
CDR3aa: CASTLTGGRNTEAFF
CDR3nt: TGTGCCAGCACTCTCACAGGGGGCAGGAACACTGAAGCTTTCTTT

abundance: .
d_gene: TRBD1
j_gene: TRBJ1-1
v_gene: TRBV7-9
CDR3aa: CASSPPGTEVSSTEAFF
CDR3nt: TGTGCCAGCAGTCCTCCCGGGACAGAAGTAAGCAGCACTGAAGCTTTCTTT

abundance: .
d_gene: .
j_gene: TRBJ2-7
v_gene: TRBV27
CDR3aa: CASSPKGNKHEQYF
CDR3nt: TGTGCCAGCAGCCCGAAGGGCAACAAACACGAGCAGTACTTC

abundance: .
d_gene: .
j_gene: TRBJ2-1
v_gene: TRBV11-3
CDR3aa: CASSLGGASKYNEQFF
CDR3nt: TGTGCCAGCAGCTTAGGTGGGGCTAGCAAATACAATGAGCAGTTCTTC

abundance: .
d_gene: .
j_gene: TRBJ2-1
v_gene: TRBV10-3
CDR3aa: CAISELEAPYNEQFF
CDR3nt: TGTGCCATCAGTGAATTGGAAGCTCCCTACAATGAGCAGTTCTTC

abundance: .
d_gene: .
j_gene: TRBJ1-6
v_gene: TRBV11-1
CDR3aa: CATQDSSNSPLHF
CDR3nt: TGTGCCACCCAGGACAGTTCTAATTCACCCCTCCACTTT

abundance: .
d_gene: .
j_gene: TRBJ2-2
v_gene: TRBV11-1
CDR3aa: CASIALTDAGELFF
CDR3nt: TGTGCCAGCATCGCTCTGACAGACGCCGGGGAGCTGTTTTTT

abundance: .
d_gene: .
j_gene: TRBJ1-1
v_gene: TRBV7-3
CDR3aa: CASSQTENTEAFF
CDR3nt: TGTGCCAGCAGCCAGACAGAGAACACTGAAGCTTTCTTT

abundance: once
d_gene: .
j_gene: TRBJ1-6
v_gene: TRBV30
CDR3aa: CAWGDQVHSPLHF
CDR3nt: TGTGCCTGGGGGGACCAAGTCCATTCACCCCTCCACTTT

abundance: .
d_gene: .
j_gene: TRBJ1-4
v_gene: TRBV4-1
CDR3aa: CASSQGNRAPNEKLFF
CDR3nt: TGCGCCAGCAGCCAGGGAAACAGAGCCCCTAATGAAAAACTGTTTTTT

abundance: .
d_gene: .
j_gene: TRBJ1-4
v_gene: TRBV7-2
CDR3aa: CATSGIEGEKLFF
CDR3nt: TGTGCCACCTCGGGGATCGAGGGGGAAAAACTGTTTTTT

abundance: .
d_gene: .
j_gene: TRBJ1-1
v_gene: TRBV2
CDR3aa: CASSSGLQNTEAFF
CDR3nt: TGTGCCAGCAGCTCAGGACTACAGAACACTGAAGCTTTCTTT

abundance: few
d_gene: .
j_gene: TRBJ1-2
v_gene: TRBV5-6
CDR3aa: CASSLDYGYTF
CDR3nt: TGTGCCAGCAGCTTGGACTATGGCTACACCTTC

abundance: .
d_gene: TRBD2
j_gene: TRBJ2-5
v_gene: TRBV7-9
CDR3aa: CASSARTGGETQYF
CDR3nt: TGTGCCAGCAGCGCCCGGACCGGGGGGGAGACCCAGTACTTC

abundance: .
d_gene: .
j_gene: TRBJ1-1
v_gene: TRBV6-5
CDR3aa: CASSYSSGHGNTEAFF
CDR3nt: TGTGCCAGCAGTTACTCCTCAGGACACGGGAACACTGAAGCTTTCTTT

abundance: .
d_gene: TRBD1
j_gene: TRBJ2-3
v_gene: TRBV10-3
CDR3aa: CATSDRGLDTDTQYF
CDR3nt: TGTGCCACCTCGGACAGGGGGTTAGACACAGATACGCAGTATTTT

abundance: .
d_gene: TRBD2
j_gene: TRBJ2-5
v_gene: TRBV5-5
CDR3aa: CASSYRRLAGGKETQYF
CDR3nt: TGTGCCAGCAGCTATAGGAGACTAGCGGGGGGGAAAGAGACCCAGTACTTC

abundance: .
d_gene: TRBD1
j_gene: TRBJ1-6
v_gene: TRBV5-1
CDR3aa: CASSLGGTENSPLHF
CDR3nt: TGCGCCAGCAGCCTGGGTGGGACAGAGAATTCACCCCTCCACTTT

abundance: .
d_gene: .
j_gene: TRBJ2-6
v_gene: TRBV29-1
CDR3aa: CSAGGGGANVLTF
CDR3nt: TGCAGCGCTGGGGGCGGTGGGGCCAACGTCCTGACTTTC

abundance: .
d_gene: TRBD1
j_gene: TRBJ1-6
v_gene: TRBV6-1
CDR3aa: CASSGQGQSPLHF
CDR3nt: TGTGCCAGCAGTGGACAGGGGCAATCACCCCTCCACTTT